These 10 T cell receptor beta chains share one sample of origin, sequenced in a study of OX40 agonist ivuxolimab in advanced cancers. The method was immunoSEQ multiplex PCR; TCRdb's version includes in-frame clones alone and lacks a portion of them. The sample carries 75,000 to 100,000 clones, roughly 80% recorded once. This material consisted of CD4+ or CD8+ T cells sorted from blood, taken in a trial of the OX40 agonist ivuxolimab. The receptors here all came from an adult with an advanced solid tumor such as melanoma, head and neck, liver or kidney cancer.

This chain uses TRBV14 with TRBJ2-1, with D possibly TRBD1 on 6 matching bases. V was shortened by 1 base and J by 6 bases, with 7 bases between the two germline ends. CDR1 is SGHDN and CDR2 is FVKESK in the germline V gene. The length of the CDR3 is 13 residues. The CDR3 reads CASSQGQANEQFF. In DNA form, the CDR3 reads TGTGCCAGCAGCCAAGGACAGGCCAATGAGCAGTTCTTC.

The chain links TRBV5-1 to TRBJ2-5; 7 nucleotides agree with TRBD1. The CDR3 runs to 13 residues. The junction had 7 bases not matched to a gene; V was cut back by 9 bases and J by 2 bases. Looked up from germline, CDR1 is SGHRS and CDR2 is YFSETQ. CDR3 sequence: CATRPQGQETQYF. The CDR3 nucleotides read TGCGCCACTCGCCCACAGGGGCAAGAGACCCAGTACTTC. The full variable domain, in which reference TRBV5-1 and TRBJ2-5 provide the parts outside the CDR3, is KAGVTQTPRYLIKTRGQQVTLSCSPISGHRSVSWYQQTPGQGLQFLFEYFSETQRNKGNFPGRFSGRQFSNSRSEMNVSTLELGDSALYLCATRPQGQETQYFGPGTRLLVL.

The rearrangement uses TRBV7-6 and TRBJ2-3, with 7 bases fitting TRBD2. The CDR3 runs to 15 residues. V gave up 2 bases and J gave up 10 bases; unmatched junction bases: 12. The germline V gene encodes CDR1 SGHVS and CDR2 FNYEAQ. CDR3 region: CASSLSPAGSLAQYF. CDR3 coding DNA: TGTGCCAGCAGCTTATCCCCAGCGGGATCCCTCGCGCAGTATTTT.

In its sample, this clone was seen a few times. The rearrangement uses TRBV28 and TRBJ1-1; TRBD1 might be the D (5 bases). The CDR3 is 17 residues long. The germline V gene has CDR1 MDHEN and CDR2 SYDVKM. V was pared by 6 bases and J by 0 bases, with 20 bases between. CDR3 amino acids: CASRPTWGSSMNTEAFF. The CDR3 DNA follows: TGTGCCAGCAGGCCTACTTGGGGGAGTAGTATGAACACTGAAGCTTTCTTT.

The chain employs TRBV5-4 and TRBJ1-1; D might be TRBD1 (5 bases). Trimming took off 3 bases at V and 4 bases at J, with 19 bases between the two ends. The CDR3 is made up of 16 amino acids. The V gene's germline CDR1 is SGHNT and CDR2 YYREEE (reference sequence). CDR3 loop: CASSSAGTGIGTEAFF. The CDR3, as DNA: TGTGCCAGCAGCTCAGCCGGGACGGGGATCGGCACTGAAGCTTTCTTT.

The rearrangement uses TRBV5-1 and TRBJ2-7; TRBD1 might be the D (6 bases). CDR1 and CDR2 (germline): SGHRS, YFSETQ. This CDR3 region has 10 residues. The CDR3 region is CASSLRDTGV. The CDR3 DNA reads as TGCGCCAGCAGCCTCCGGGACACGGGCGTC.

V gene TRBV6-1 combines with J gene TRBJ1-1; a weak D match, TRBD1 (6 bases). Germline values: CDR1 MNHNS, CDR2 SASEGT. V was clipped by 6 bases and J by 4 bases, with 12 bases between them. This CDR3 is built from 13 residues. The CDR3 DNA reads TGTGCCAGCAGCGCCAGGGGATCCACTGAAGCTTTCTTT. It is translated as CASSARGSTEAFF.

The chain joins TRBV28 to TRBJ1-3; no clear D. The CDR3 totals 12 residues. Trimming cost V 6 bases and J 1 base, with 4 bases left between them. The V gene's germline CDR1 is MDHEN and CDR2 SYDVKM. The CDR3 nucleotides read TGTGCCAGCAGAGTGTCTGGAAACACCATATATTTT. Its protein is CASRVSGNTIYF.

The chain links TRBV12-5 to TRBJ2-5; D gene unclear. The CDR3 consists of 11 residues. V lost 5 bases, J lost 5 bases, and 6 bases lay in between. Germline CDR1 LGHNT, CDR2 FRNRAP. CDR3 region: CASGPRETQYF. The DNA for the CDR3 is TGTGCTAGTGGTCCCCGGGAGACCCAGTACTTC.

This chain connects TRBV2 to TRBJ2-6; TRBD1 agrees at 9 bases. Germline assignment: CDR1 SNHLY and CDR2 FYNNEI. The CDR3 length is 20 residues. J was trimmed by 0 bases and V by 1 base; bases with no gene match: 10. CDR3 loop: CASSEGPGQGFYSGANVLTF. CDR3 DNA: TGTGCCAGCAGTGAAGGGCCGGGACAGGGCTTTTACTCTGGGGCCAACGTCCTGACTTTC.